The rows below give T cell receptor beta chains drawn from one sample of a study of OX40 agonist ivuxolimab in advanced cancers. The data were produced by immunoSEQ multiplex PCR, yet TCRdb's version contains in-frame clones alone and is incomplete. The sample shows about 17,000 clones, 70% to 80% of them seen only once. The input for sequencing was CD4+ or CD8+ T cells sorted from blood, taken in a trial of the OX40 agonist ivuxolimab. These receptors were obtained from an adult with an advanced solid tumor such as melanoma, head and neck, liver or kidney cancer. Both conserved end residues are part of each CDR3. A D gene is named only where the DNA matches it firmly. Clone size is given for some rows only: seen once, a few or many times, or a class if the clone is expanded.

j_call | clone_size | d_call | v_call | cdr3_nt | cdr3_aa
TRBJ2-7 | few | TRBD2 | TRBV19 | TGTGCCAGTAGGACTAGCGGGTCTCCCTACGAGCAGTACTTC | CASRTSGSPYEQYF
TRBJ2-7 | - | TRBD1 | TRBV7-2 | TGTGCCAGCAGCTTAGGGACAGGGGGAACTCGCGAGCAGTACTTC | CASSLGTGGTREQYF
TRBJ1-3 | - | TRBD1 | TRBV5-4 | TGTGCCAGCACCCCAGACAGGGGGACCTCTGGAAACACCATATATTTT | CASTPDRGTSGNTIYF
TRBJ2-1 | - | TRBD2 | TRBV9 | TGTGCCAGCAGCATAGCGGGGGGTTACAATGAGCAGTTCTTC | CASSIAGGYNEQFF
TRBJ2-1 | - | - | TRBV11-2 | TGTGCCAGCAGCTTGCTCGGGGATGAGCAGTTCTTC | CASSLLGDEQFF
TRBJ2-5 | - | - | TRBV9 | TGTGCCAGCAGCCCCTACAGGGAAGAGACCCAGTACTTC | CASSPYREETQYF
TRBJ1-3 | - | - | TRBV21-1 | TGTGCCAGCAGCAAGCACCGGGACATAACTGGAAACACCATATATTTT | CASSKHRDITGNTIYF
TRBJ1-3 | - | TRBD1 | TRBV7-9 | TGTGCCATACAGGGGGCTGGAAACACCATATATTTT | CAIQGAGNTIYF
TRBJ2-7 | - | - | TRBV28 | TGTGCCAGCAGTCCCCCCCCTGGGCAGTACTTC | CASSPPPGQYF
TRBJ2-7 | - | TRBD2 | TRBV5-4 | TGTGCCAGCAGCTCTCTAGCGGGGGGACCAATTAATTACGAGCAGTACTTC | CASSSLAGGPINYEQYF
TRBJ2-3 | once | - | TRBV29-1 | TGCAGCGTTGTGATATCCGGGACAGATACGCAGTATTTT | CSVVISGTDTQYF
TRBJ2-7 | - | TRBD2 | TRBV5-3 | TGTGCCAGAAGAGGGGCCCTAGCGGAGCAATACGAGCAGTACTTC | CARRGALAEQYEQYF
TRBJ1-5 | - | - | TRBV29-1 | TGCAGCGTCCTCCTCGGGGATAGACAGCCCCAGCATTTT | CSVLLGDRQPQHF
TRBJ1-2 | - | TRBD1 | TRBV5-1 | TGCGCCAGCAACACAGGGGGAGGATTCGACTATGGCTACACCTTC | CASNTGGGFDYGYTF
TRBJ2-2 | - | - | TRBV9 | TGTGCCAGCAGCCCGCTTTTAGCGACGACCACCGGGGAGCTGTTTTTT | CASSPLLATTTGELFF
TRBJ1-4 | - | - | TRBV7-2 | TGTGCCAGCAGCGGAGGGGGGGTTTGGGAAAAACTGTTTTTT | CASSGGGVWEKLFF
TRBJ1-1 | - | - | TRBV28 | TGTGCCTCCCAGGCGGGGCGAGGGGGCACTGAAGCTTTCTTT | CASQAGRGGTEAFF
TRBJ2-5 | - | - | TRBV10-3 | TGTGCCATCAGTGAGTCGAAGGGGGCCCAGTACTTC | CAISESKGAQYF
TRBJ1-1 | once | TRBD1 | TRBV7-8 | TGTGCCAGCAGCCCAGGACAGGGGGTTGAAGCTTTCTTT | CASSPGQGVEAFF
TRBJ1-1 | - | - | TRBV4-2 | TGTGCCAGCAGCCAAGAAACAGTAGGGAACACTGAAGCTTTCTTT | CASSQETVGNTEAFF
TRBJ1-1 | - | - | TRBV29-1 | TGCAGCGTTGAGTGGATCGGCACTGAAGCTTTCTTT | CSVEWIGTEAFF
TRBJ2-7 | - | - | TRBV18 | TGTGCCAGCTCACCAGATCCTCAGGGCCCCTACGAGCAGTACTTC | CASSPDPQGPYEQYF
TRBJ1-1 | - | - | TRBV28 | TGTGCCAGCACTGTCCATAGAAACACTGAAGCTTTCTTT | CASTVHRNTEAFF
TRBJ2-3 | - | - | TRBV28 | TGTGCCAGCAGCTCCCCCCCTAGTCTCACAGATACGCAGTATTTT | CASSSPPSLTDTQYF
TRBJ2-7 | - | - | TRBV5-6 | TGTGCCAGCAGCTTGGACGGGGTTATGGACGAGCAGTACTTC | CASSLDGVMDEQYF
TRBJ1-1 | - | - | TRBV15 | TGTGCCACCAGCAGAGATAGGGGCGACACTGAAGCTTTCTTT | CATSRDRGDTEAFF
TRBJ2-1 | few | - | TRBV28 | TGTGCCAGCAGTTTAGTTTCGGGGTTTAGTGAGCAGTTCTTC | CASSLVSGFSEQFF
TRBJ2-1 | - | TRBD2 | TRBV19 | TGTGCCAGTAGTATGGGGACTAGCGGGAGGGCCTATGAGCAGTTCTTC | CASSMGTSGRAYEQFF
TRBJ1-1 | - | - | TRBV28 | TGTGCCAGCAGTTTCGGAGGGGTTGGCACTGAAGCTTTCTTT | CASSFGGVGTEAFF
TRBJ1-5 | - | TRBD1 | TRBV7-2 | TGTGCCAGCAGCCAGGGGGGGGTGGTGTATTTT | CASSQGGVVYF
TRBJ2-2 | - | - | TRBV7-9 | TGTGCCAGCAGCTTATTGGCCAGCGGGACCGGGGAGCTGTTTTTT | CASSLLASGTGELFF
TRBJ2-1 | - | TRBD2 | TRBV5-6 | TGTGCCAGCAGCTTGGGGCCCGGGACTAGCGCAACTGAGCAGTTCTTC | CASSLGPGTSATEQFF
TRBJ1-5 | - | - | TRBV4-2 | TGTGCCAGCAGCAATCGGGGGAACCAGCCCCAGCATTTT | CASSNRGNQPQHF
TRBJ2-7 | - | - | TRBV4-3 | TGCGCCAGCAGCCAAGGTTCCCCCTACGAGCAGTACTTC | CASSQGSPYEQYF
TRBJ2-3 | - | TRBD2 | TRBV27 | TGTGCCAGCAGTCAACGGGGACTAGCGGGAGGTACGCAGTATTTT | CASSQRGLAGGTQYF
TRBJ1-2 | - | - | TRBV10-2 | TGCGCCAGCAGGGAAACAGGACTCTATGGCTACACCTTC | CASRETGLYGYTF
TRBJ2-2 | - | - | TRBV7-3 | TGTGCCAGCGCGGAGTTCGGGCGCACCGGGGAGCTGTTTTTT | CASAEFGRTGELFF
TRBJ2-1 | - | TRBD2 | TRBV30 | TGTGCCTGGAGCGTTCTAGCGGGGGGTTACAATGAGCAGTTCTTC | CAWSVLAGGYNEQFF
TRBJ1-4 | - | TRBD1 | TRBV29-1 | TGCAGCGTTGGAGGGACAGGGAATGAAAAACTGTTTTTT | CSVGGTGNEKLFF
TRBJ2-7 | - | - | TRBV27 | TGTGCCAGCGCAAATCCCTGGGAGGACGGGAACTACGAGCAGTACTTC | CASANPWEDGNYEQYF
TRBJ2-5 | - | - | TRBV7-9 | TGTGCCAGCAGCTTGGAGACCCAGTACTTC | CASSLETQYF
TRBJ2-3 | - | TRBD2 | TRBV7-9 | TGTGCCAGCAGCGGCATAGTTGGACTAGCGGACCTCACAGATACGCAGTATTTT | CASSGIVGLADLTDTQYF
TRBJ2-7 | once | TRBD1 | TRBV6-5 | TGTGCCAGCAGTTTCCGACAGGGTGGCGAGCAGTACTTC | CASSFRQGGEQYF
TRBJ2-1 | - | TRBD2 | TRBV6-1 | TGTGCCAGCAGAAGACTAGCGGGAGGAGGCGATGAGCAGTTCTTC | CASRRLAGGGDEQFF
TRBJ1-6 | medium-sized | - | TRBV5-8 | TGTGCCAGCAGCTTGGGTCAAAATAATTCACCCCTCCACTTT | CASSLGQNNSPLHF
TRBJ1-2 | - | - | TRBV5-4 | TGTGCCAGCAGCTTAACCACAACTTATGGCTACACCTTC | CASSLTTTYGYTF
TRBJ2-7 | - | - | TRBV30 | TGTGCCTGGTTCCCCGGGACGTTGAGCTCCTATGAGCAGTACTTC | CAWFPGTLSSYEQYF